This T cell receptor beta chain was recovered during a study of blood T cell repertoires in COVID-19. The wider study: Samples of COVID-19 (acute and convalescent) were obtained from the United States, Italy and Spain.

V was trimmed by 3 bases and J by 10 bases, leaving 7 bases between them. Germline CDR1 MNHNS, CDR2 SASEGT. This CDR3 has 11 residues. Profiling relied on immunoSEQ multiplex PCR, and the TCRdb table lists in-frame clones only, not all of them. Of 85,000 to 130,000 clones in the sample, 86% were seen once. The sample taken for sequencing was PBMCs or T cells enriched from blood (not recorded which). The clonotype comes from a woman aged 50 to 60 who had recovered from COVID-19. The chain carries TRBV6-1 and TRBJ2-1; D possibly corresponds to TRBD1 (6 bases). CDR3 sequence: CASSDRGEQFF. As DNA, the CDR3 is TGTGCCAGCAGTGACAGGGGCGAGCAGTTCTTC.